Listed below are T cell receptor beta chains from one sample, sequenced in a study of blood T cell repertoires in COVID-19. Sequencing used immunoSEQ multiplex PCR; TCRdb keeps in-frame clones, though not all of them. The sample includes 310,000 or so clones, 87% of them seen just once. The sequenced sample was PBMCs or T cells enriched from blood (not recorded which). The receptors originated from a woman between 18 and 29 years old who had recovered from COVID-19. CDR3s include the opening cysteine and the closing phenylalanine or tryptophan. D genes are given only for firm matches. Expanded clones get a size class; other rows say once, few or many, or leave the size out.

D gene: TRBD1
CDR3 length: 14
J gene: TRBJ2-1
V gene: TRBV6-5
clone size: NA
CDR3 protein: CASSSAQGADEQFF
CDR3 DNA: TGTGCCAGCAGTTCCGCACAGGGGGCGGATGAGCAGTTCTTC

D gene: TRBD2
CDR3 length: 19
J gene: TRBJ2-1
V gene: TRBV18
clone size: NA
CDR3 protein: CASSPLGTSGGQLYNEQFF
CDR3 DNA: TGTGCCAGCTCACCTCTAGGGACTAGCGGGGGCCAGCTATACAATGAGCAGTTCTTC

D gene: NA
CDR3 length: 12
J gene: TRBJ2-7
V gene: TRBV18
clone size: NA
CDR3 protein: CASSPLREEQYF
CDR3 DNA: TGTGCCAGCTCACCTCTCCGGGAGGAGCAGTACTTC

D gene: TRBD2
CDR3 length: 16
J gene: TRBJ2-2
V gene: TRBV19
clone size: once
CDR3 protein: CASNKPGLAVGGELFF
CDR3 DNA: TGTGCCAGTAACAAACCGGGACTAGCGGTCGGAGGGGAGCTGTTTTTT

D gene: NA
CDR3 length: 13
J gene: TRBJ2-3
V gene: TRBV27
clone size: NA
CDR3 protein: CASRTSGQGTQYF
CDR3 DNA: TGTGCCAGCAGAACCTCCGGACAAGGTACGCAGTATTTT

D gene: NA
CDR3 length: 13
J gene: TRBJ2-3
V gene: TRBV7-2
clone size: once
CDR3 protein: CASSLDYPDTQYF
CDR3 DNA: TGTGCCAGCAGCTTAGACTATCCAGATACGCAGTATTTT

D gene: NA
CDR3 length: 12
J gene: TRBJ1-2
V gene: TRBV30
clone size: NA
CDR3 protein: CAWSVRGMGYTF
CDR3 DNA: TGTGCCTGGAGTGTACGGGGTATGGGCTACACCTTC

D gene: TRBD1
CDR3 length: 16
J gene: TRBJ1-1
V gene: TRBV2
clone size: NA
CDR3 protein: CASKGHSGTVNTEAFF
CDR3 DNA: TGTGCCAGCAAAGGTCATTCCGGGACAGTTAACACTGAAGCTTTCTTT

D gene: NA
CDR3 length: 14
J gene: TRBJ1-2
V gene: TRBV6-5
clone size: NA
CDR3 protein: CASTGRFLSDGYTF
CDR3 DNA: TGTGCCAGCACAGGGCGGTTTTTGTCCGATGGCTACACCTTC

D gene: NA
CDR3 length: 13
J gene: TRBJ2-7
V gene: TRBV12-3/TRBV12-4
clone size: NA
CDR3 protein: CASSLYLAVEQYF
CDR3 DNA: TGTGCCAGCAGTTTATATCTGGCGGTGGAGCAGTACTTC

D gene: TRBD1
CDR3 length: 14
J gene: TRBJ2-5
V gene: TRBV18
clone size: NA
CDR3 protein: CASSPGTGRETQYF
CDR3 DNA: TGTGCCAGCTCACCCGGGACAGGGAGAGAGACCCAGTACTTC

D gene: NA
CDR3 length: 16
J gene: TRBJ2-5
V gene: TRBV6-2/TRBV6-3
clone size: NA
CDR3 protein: CASNPRGGTYQETQYF
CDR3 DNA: TGTGCCAGCAACCCCCGGGGCGGGACCTACCAAGAGACCCAGTACTTC

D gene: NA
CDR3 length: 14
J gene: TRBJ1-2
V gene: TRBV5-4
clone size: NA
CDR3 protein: CASSWGGDLNGYTF
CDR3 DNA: TGTGCCAGCAGCTGGGGGGGGGATCTCAATGGCTACACCTTC

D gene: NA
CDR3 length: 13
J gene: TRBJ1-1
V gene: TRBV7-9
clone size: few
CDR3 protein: CASSREGVTEAFF
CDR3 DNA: TGTGCCAGCAGCAGGGAGGGGGTCACTGAAGCTTTCTTT

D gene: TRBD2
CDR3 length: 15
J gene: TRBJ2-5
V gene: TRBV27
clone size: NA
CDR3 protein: CASSLRTSVSETQYF
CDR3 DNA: TGTGCCAGCAGTTTAAGGACTAGCGTCTCAGAGACCCAGTACTTC

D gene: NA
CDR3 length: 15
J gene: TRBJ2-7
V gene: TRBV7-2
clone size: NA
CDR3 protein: CASRRDTGIPYEQYF
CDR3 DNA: TGTGCCAGCAGACGAGATACAGGGATTCCCTACGAGCAGTACTTC

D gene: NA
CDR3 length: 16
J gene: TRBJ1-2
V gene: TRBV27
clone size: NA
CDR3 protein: CASSPITGIYNYGYTF
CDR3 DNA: TGTGCCAGCAGTCCGATCACCGGTATTTATAACTATGGCTACACCTTC

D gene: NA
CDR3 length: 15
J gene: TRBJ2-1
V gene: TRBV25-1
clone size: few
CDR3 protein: CASSPLYGVNNEQFF
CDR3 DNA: TGTGCCAGCAGTCCTTTGTATGGAGTAAACAATGAGCAGTTCTTC

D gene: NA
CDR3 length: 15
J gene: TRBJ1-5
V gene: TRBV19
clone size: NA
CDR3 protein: CASSPRVNSNQPQHF
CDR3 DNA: TGTGCCAGTAGTCCCCGGGTGAATAGCAATCAGCCCCAGCATTTT

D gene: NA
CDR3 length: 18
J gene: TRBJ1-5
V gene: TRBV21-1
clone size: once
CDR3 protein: CASRIRLRQVNPNQPQHF
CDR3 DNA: TGTGCCAGCCGCATCAGACTGAGACAGGTGAATCCCAATCAGCCCCAGCATTTT

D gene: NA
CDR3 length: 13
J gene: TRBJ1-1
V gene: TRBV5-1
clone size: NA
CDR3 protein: CASSLSVTGEAFF
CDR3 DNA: TGCGCCAGCAGCTTGTCGGTAACAGGGGAAGCTTTCTTT

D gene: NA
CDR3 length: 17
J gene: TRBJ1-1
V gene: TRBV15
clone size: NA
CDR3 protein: CATSGHPGGLMNTEAFF
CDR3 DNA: TGTGCCACCAGCGGGCATCCCGGGGGACTTATGAACACTGAAGCTTTCTTT

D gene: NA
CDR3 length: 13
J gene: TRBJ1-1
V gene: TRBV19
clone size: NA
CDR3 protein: CASSMTDQRGAFF
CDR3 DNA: TGTGCCAGTAGTATGACAGACCAAAGGGGAGCTTTCTTT

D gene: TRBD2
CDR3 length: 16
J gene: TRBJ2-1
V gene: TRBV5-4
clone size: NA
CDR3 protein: CASSLDRGGAYNEQFF
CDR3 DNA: TGTGCCAGCAGCTTGGACCGCGGGGGGGCCTACAATGAGCAGTTCTTC

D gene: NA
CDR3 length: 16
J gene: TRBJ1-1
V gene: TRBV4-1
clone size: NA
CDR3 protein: CASSQDLSQMNTEAFF
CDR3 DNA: TGCGCCAGCAGCCAAGATCTCTCACAGATGAACACTGAAGCTTTCTTT

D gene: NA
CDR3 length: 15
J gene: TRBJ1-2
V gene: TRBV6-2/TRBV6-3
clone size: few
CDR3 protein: CASSLRQKGHYGYTF
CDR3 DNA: TGTGCCAGCAGTCTACGACAAAAAGGCCACTATGGCTACACCTTC

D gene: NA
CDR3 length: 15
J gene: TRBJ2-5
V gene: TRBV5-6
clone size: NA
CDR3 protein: CASSLAGVDQETQYF
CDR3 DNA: TGTGCCAGCAGCTTGGCCGGAGTGGATCAAGAGACCCAGTACTTC

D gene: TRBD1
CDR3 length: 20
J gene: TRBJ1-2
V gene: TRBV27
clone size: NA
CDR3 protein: CASSLTASSGVLDRADGYTF
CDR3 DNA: TGTGCCAGCAGTTTAACCGCCTCGAGTGGTGTGCTCGACAGGGCGGATGGCTACACCTTC